This T cell receptor (beta chain) was sequenced during a study of PD-1 blockade in classical Hodgkin lymphoma. Repertoires were generated with immunoSEQ multiplex PCR, while TCRdb's copy carries only in-frame clones and drops some. The sample includes over 80,000 clones, around four fifths seen only once; the top ten take around 8.9%. Points from the study as a whole: Only CD4+ TCR diversity, not CD8+, had risen significantly by C4D1. A reduction in baseline TCR diversity was reportedly seen in newly diagnosed patients relative to healthy donors.

CDR3 length equals 11 residues. Germline values: CDR1 SGHTA, CDR2 FQGNSA. V gave up 6 bases and J gave up 5 bases, with 7 bases separating them. This clone was detected only a few times. What it binds is not known. Sample time point: cycle 4 day 1 (C4D1), after six to seven weeks of nivolumab. Each and every patient relapsed after autologous stem cell transplantation, and patients got differing brentuximab vedotin exposure. The origin of this receptor is a human donor with classical Hodgkin lymphoma. This sequence joins TRBV7-2 and TRBJ2-5, with D unclear. Source: peripheral blood mononuclear cells (PBMCs), taken before the fourth cycle of nivolumab. The chain's CDR3 is CASSSFETQYF. The CDR3 bases are TGTGCCAGCAGTTCCTTTGAGACCCAGTACTTC.